This T cell receptor beta chain was recovered during a study of blood T cells in healthy people across ages. There are 13 residues in the CDR3. Germline CDR1 reads SGHTA; CDR2 reads FQGNSA. The V and J ends lost 5 bases and 4 bases respectively, with 12 bases between them. With a J-beta primer mix and a sample-barcoded 5' primer, a second PCR ran roughly 6 to 12 cycles. A single record per CDR3 protein comes from TCRdb applying MiXCR to the 5' RACE reads. The table shows approximately 780,000 distinct CDR3 sequences, with about 26% occurring only once. These data are also associated with another study on T cells of mothers and their children.

Sequences were obtained from blood. The TCR comes from a boy aged 10-17 years in good health. The chain couples TRBV7-2 to TRBJ2-7, with D possibly matching TRBD1 (6 bases). The CDR3 sequence: CASSTGRGYEQYF. CDR3 nucleotides: TGTGCCAGCAGCACAGGAAGGGGGTACGAGCAGTACTTC.